What follows is one T cell receptor beta chain and its context. The antigen is not known. This sample was taken from a study of lymphopenia after photon versus proton radiotherapy. Measured with immunoSEQ multiplex PCR; TCRdb has only the in-frame clones, and not every one. The sample records 29,000 or so clones, 87% being singletons. Trimming left V 3 bases short and J 1 base short, with 11 bases between. The germline CDR1 and CDR2 sequences are SGDLS and YYNGEE. This CDR3 contains 15 residues. General study findings and limits: Under photons, naive T cells and diversity fell while effector/memory populations rose.

J is TRBJ1-3 and V is TRBV9; D is unresolved. The material sequenced was peripheral blood, taken from a patient treated with proton-based radiotherapy. This TCR was recovered from a woman in her fifties or sixties with cholangiocarcinoma. Some clones in this sample may be carry-over from other donors' samples. The CDR3: CASSEGDRSGNTIYF. As DNA, the CDR3 is TGTGCCAGCAGCGAGGGTGATAGATCTGGAAACACCATATATTTT.